Below, 17 T cell receptor beta chains from the same sample are listed, as sequenced in a study of cytomegalovirus exposure and HLA in healthy donors. Sequencing was performed with immunoSEQ multiplex PCR; in TCRdb, only in-frame clones are kept and a portion is missing. Of 150,000 to 200,000 clones listed, about 90% are singletons. Sequenced input: PBMCs. The receptors shown here come from a woman under 30 in good health and CMV-seropositive.

The chain couples TRBV4-3 to TRBJ2-4; D is unresolved. Trimming took 0 bases from V and 9 from J, leaving 12 bases between them. Germline CDR1 and CDR2: LGHNA and YSLEER. The CDR3 has 14 amino acids. The CDR3 reads CASSQDSGLGIQYF. The DNA of the CDR3 is TGCGCCAGCAGCCAAGATTCCGGGTTGGGCATTCAGTACTTC.

In its sample, this clone was seen once. The J gene is TRBJ2-2, the V gene TRBV7-9, with D uncertain. Trimming left V 6 bases short and J 7 bases short, with 12 bases between. Germline loops: CDR1 SEHNR, CDR2 FQNEAQ (reference sequence). The CDR3 is 13 residues long. The CDR3 DNA follows: TGTGCCAGCAGGCCCCCCGCGAGCGGGGAGCTGTTTTTT. Its protein product is CASRPPASGELFF.

The genes are TRBV19 and TRBJ1-5; 8 nucleotides align to TRBD1. From germline, CDR1 is LNHDA and CDR2 SQIVND (reference sequence). This CDR3 contains 16 residues. V trimming: 5 bases; J trimming: 2 bases; junction bases outside the gene matches: 8. The CDR3 DNA follows: TGTGCCAGTAGTCTCTGGACAGGGAACGGCAATCAGCCCCAGCATTTT. Its translation: CASSLWTGNGNQPQHF.

The V gene is TRBV5-1, the J gene TRBJ2-1, with D perhaps matching TRBD2 (5 bases). This CDR3 has 13 amino acids. V was clipped by 1 base and J by 3 bases, with 5 bases between them. From germline, CDR1 is SGHRS and CDR2 YFSETQ. CDR3 coding DNA: TGCGCCAGCAGCTTGACTAGCTACAATGAGCAGTTCTTC. Translating gives CASSLTSYNEQFF.

The chain has TRBV6-4 and TRBJ1-2; TRBD1 is a possible D gene (5 bases). Germline V CDR1 and CDR2: MRHNA, SNTAGT. Trimming took 4 bases from V and 6 from J, leaving 9 bases between them. The CDR3 spans 12 residues. The CDR3 DNA reads TGTGCCAGCAGTGTGGGGCCGGATGGCTACACCTTC. Translated: CASSVGPDGYTF.

Concerning this clone itself: A junction boundary mismatches the germline segment, possibly from a read error. In the same sample, other DNA sequences code for this CDR3. The chain uses TRBV9 and TRBJ1-5, with D uncertain. Germline lookup yields CDR1 SGDLS and CDR2 YYNGEE. CDR3 length: 14 residues. CDR3 amino acids: CASSVGASNQPQHF. DNA of the CDR3: TGTGCCAGCAGCGTAGGGGCCAGCAATCAACCCCAGCATTTT.

Notes on this clone: At one of its ends the junction is not consistent with the germline gene, which may arise from a read error. The chain uses TRBV6-5 and TRBJ2-5; 10 bases fit TRBD1. Germline CDR1 and CDR2: MNHEY and SVGAGI. The CDR3 has 13 residues. This CDR3 reads CASSPTGGGPMNF. The DNA of the CDR3 is TGTGCCAGCAGCCCGACAGGGGGCGGTCCGATGAACTTC.

This chain joins TRBV2 and TRBJ2-1, with TRBD1 as a possible D gene (5 bases). Looked up from germline, CDR1 is SNHLY and CDR2 is FYNNEI. The length of the CDR3 is 13 residues. Trimming shortened V by 8 bases and J by 8 bases, and 16 bases separated the two germline ends. CDR3 protein: CASSSSGIHEQFF. The DNA of the CDR3 is TGTGCCAGCTCCTCCTCAGGGATACATGAGCAGTTCTTC.

This rearrangement joins TRBV27 to TRBJ2-2, with 7 nucleotides matching TRBD1. V shed 6 bases, J shed 0 bases, and the junction held 4 bases outside the gene matches. Germline values: CDR1 MNHEY, CDR2 SMNVEV (reference sequence). The CDR3 consists of 15 residues. The DNA for the CDR3 is TGTGCCAGCAGATTAACAGGGGCGAACACCGGGGAGCTGTTTTTT. Translated: CASRLTGANTGELFF.

As DNA, the CDR3 is TGTGCCACCTTGGAACAGATTGGCTCTGGGGCCAACGTCCTGACTTTC. This gives the protein CATLEQIGSGANVLTF. This chain joins TRBV19 and TRBJ2-6; the D is unclear. CDR3 length: 16 amino acids. Trimming cost V 10 bases and J 0 bases, with 16 bases left between them. Germline CDR1 reads LNHDA; CDR2 reads SQIVND (reference sequence).

This clone has a single count. J is TRBJ2-7 and V is TRBV6-1, with 8 bases that match TRBD1. The junction had 8 bases not matched to a gene; V was cut back by 2 bases and J by 5 bases. Germline lookup yields CDR1 MNHNS and CDR2 SASEGT. The CDR3 has 15 residues. CDR3 sequence: CASSESQGALNEQYF. CDR3 DNA: TGTGCCAGCAGTGAATCTCAGGGGGCTCTGAACGAGCAGTACTTC.

This chain uses TRBV18 with TRBJ1-4; 7 bases align to TRBD1. V lost 1 base, J lost 6 bases, and 5 bases stayed unmatched. Germline-derived CDR1 and CDR2 are KGHSH and LQKENI. The CDR3 is 15 amino acids. This chain's CDR3 is CASSPQGAWDEKLFF. The CDR3 DNA reads as TGTGCCAGCTCACCACAGGGGGCATGGGATGAAAAACTGTTTTTT.

This clone was found once. This rearrangement joins TRBV30 to TRBJ2-5; no clear D gene. V lost 4 bases, J lost 1 base, and 7 bases lay in between. CDR1 and CDR2 (germline): GTSNPN, SVGIG (reference sequence). The CDR3 covers 12 residues. The CDR3 DNA is TGTGCCTGGACCCTCAGCCAAGAGACCCAGTACTTC. The encoded protein is CAWTLSQETQYF. The full variable domain, its missing parts supplied by reference TRBV30 and TRBJ2-5, is SQTIHQWPATLVQPVGSPLSLECTVEGTSNPNLYWYRQAAGRGLQLLFYSVGIGQISSEVPQNLSASRPQDRQFILSSKKLLLSDSGFYLCAWTLSQETQYFGPGTRLLVL.

The rearrangement joins TRBV28 to TRBJ2-5; tentative D call: TRBD1 (5 bases). Germline V gives CDR1 MDHEN, CDR2 SYDVKM. The CDR3 consists of 15 residues. V lost 0 bases and J 1 base, leaving 9 bases between the germline ends. CDR3 sequence: CASSLWTASQETQYF. Here the CDR3 DNA reads TGTGCCAGCAGTTTATGGACAGCATCCCAAGAGACCCAGTACTTC.

This clone was counted once. The rearrangement joins TRBV4-3 to TRBJ2-1; 7 nucleotides agree with TRBD2. The trim removed 0 bases at V and 7 bases at J, leaving 6 bases unmatched. This CDR3 is built from 15 residues. Germline V CDR1 and CDR2: LGHNA, YSLEER. The CDR3 DNA sequence: TGCGCCAGCAGCCAAGAAGGTGGGAGGGCGAATGAGCAGTTCTTC. This sequence encodes CASSQEGGRANEQFF.

The chain has TRBV6-5 and TRBJ2-5, with a possible D match to TRBD2 (5 bases). The CDR3 consists of 14 residues. Germline V gene lookup returns CDR1 MNHEY and CDR2 SVGAGI. V lost 0 bases and J lost 5, with 10 bases in between. CDR3 sequence: CASSYSLWEETQYF. In DNA form, the CDR3 reads TGTGCCAGCAGTTACTCCCTCTGGGAGGAGACCCAGTACTTC.

This chain connects TRBV29-1 to TRBJ2-3; 9 nucleotides agree with TRBD2. Germline V lookup: CDR1 SQVTM, CDR2 ANQGSEA. The CDR3 runs 15 residues. The trim removed 7 bases at V and 4 bases at J, leaving 12 bases unmatched. The DNA for the CDR3 is TGCAGCGCTCGTGCGGTAGCGGGAGCTTCAGATACGCAGTATTTT. Translation: CSARAVAGASDTQYF.